Following are 31 T cell receptor beta chains from one sample sequenced in a study of blood T cell repertoires in COVID-19. TCRdb keeps only in-frame clones here, not all; method: immunoSEQ multiplex PCR. This sample has 110,000 to 150,000 clones, with 88% found just once. Sequencing input: peripheral blood. These receptors were obtained from a woman aged 45-65 years with acute or convalescent COVID-19.

The chain carries TRBV6-1 and TRBJ2-7; TRBD1 is a possible D gene (6 bases). Germline CDR1 is MNHNS and CDR2 is SASEGT. This CDR3 region has 15 residues. V lost 1 base to trimming and J lost 7 bases, with 17 bases between them. CDR3 nucleotide sequence: TGTGCCAGCAGTGAAGGGGTCACAGGGTCGGAGGAGCAGTACTTC. It is translated as CASSEGVTGSEEQYF.

The genes are TRBV3-1 (or the pseudogene TRBV3-2) and TRBJ1-1; D is unclear. The CDR3 runs 13 residues. Germline-derived CDR1 and CDR2 are LGHDT and YNNKEL (reference sequence). V shed 0 bases and J shed 6 bases, with 8 bases lying between them. CDR3 region: CASSQDQVAEAFF. CDR3 DNA: TGTGCCAGCAGCCAAGATCAGGTGGCTGAAGCTTTCTTT.

This clone was found once. The J gene is TRBJ2-5, the V gene TRBV10-1; 7 nucleotides align to TRBD1. Germline CDR1 is WNHNN and CDR2 is SYGVQD (reference sequence). CDR3 length equals 14 residues. The V segment lost 0 bases and the J segment 6 bases; nucleotides outside the gene matches: 4. The CDR3 region has the DNA TGCGCCAGCAGTGAGTCGTTAGGGGGCAAGACCCAGTACTTC. It specifies CASSESLGGKTQYF.

The genes are TRBV25-1 and TRBJ2-5; D is possibly TRBD2 (5 bases). Trimming removed 1 base from V and 2 bases from J, with 8 bases in between. This CDR3 spans 14 amino acids. CDR1 is MGHDK, CDR2 SYGVNS, per germline. In nucleotides, the CDR3 is TGTGCCAGCAGTGAATTCGGGGAACAAGAGACCCAGTACTTC. This codes for CASSEFGEQETQYF.

This clone is a singleton in its sample. The V gene is TRBV27, the J gene TRBJ2-3, with 10 bases lining up with TRBD2. This CDR3 has 16 amino acids. Trimming cost V 2 bases and J 3 bases; bases outside gene matches: 5. Looked up from germline, CDR1 is MNHEY and CDR2 is SMNVEV (reference sequence). Written as DNA, the CDR3 is TGTGCCAGCAGTTTAGGGTCTAGCGGGAGTACAGATACGCAGTATTTT. Residues: CASSLGSSGSTDTQYF.

This clone occurred once. The rearrangement joins TRBV6-4 to TRBJ1-1, with a weak D call TRBD1 (6 bases). The CDR3 totals 13 residues. V was shortened by 4 bases and J by 4 bases, with 10 bases between the two germline ends. Germline CDR1 reads MRHNA; CDR2 reads SNTAGT. CDR3 in DNA: TGTGCCAGCAGTGTCGACAGGAGCACTGAAGCTTTCTTT. Its translation: CASSVDRSTEAFF.

The chain joins TRBV2 to TRBJ2-5; 7 nucleotides agree with TRBD1. The trim removed 7 bases at V and 4 bases at J, leaving 6 bases unmatched. Germline loops: CDR1 SNHLY, CDR2 FYNNEI. This CDR3 is 13 amino acids long. CDR3: CASTPTGRETQYF. CDR3 coding DNA: TGTGCCAGCACTCCGACAGGGAGAGAGACCCAGTACTTC.

This chain joins TRBV15 and TRBJ1-4, with D maybe TRBD1 (6 bases). Germline V gene data show CDR1 as LNHNV and CDR2 as YYDKDF (reference sequence). V was pared by 0 bases and J by 6 bases, with 14 bases between. The CDR3 runs 16 residues. As DNA, the CDR3 is TGTGCCACCAGCAGAGAAACAGGGTCTGTACATGAAAAACTGTTTTTT. Encoded protein: CATSRETGSVHEKLFF.

In this sample, this clone turned up once. The chain employs TRBV19 and TRBJ2-1, with TRBD2 matching 8 bases. J lost 2 bases, V lost 9 bases, and 6 bases had no gene match. This CDR3 region has 14 residues. Per germline, CDR1 LNHDA and CDR2 SQIVND (reference sequence). The CDR3 coding sequence is TGTGCCAGCAGCGGGAGTTACCCCTACAATGAGCAGTTCTTC. Translation gives CASSGSYPYNEQFF.

V and J are TRBV6-6 and TRBJ1-5; 7 bases align to TRBD1. CDR1 and CDR2 (germline): MNHNY, SVGAGI (reference sequence). The CDR3 has 15 amino acids. V was clipped by 4 bases and J by 3 bases; unmatched bases: 6. The CDR3 sequence: CASSSSRGDNQPQHF. The CDR3 DNA reads TGTGCCAGCAGTTCGAGCAGGGGGGACAATCAGCCCCAGCATTTT.

V and J are TRBV27 and TRBJ2-3, with D unclear. V was pared by 6 bases and J by 4 bases, with 11 bases between. CDR1 MNHEY and CDR2 SMNVEV come from the germline V gene (reference sequence). The CDR3 has 13 amino acids. The CDR3 reads CASSRLWSDTQYF. The CDR3 bases are TGTGCCAGCAGCCGACTGTGGTCAGATACGCAGTATTTT.

The rearrangement uses TRBV7-9 and TRBJ2-7; 8 positions match TRBD1. The CDR3 is 16 residues long. V dropped 5 bases and J dropped 2; count of bases not matched to a gene: 11. Per the germline V gene, CDR1 is SEHNR and CDR2 is FQNEAQ (reference sequence). The CDR3 here is CASSPTGGATAYEQYF. CDR3 DNA sequence: TGTGCCAGCAGCCCAACAGGGGGTGCCACCGCCTACGAGCAGTACTTC.

The chain combines TRBV28 with TRBJ2-7, with D unclear. Germline loops: CDR1 MDHEN, CDR2 SYDVKM. V shed 6 bases and J shed 0 bases, with 9 bases lying between them. The CDR3 totals 13 residues. The CDR3, as DNA: TGTGCCAGCAGCCTACAGAGCTCCTACGAGCAGTACTTC. Translated: CASSLQSSYEQYF.

This chain uses TRBV4-1 with TRBJ2-4, with 10 positions matching TRBD2. The V gene's germline CDR1 is MGHRA and CDR2 YSYEKL. The CDR3 is made up of 16 amino acids. Trimming at V came to 0 bases and at J to 6 bases, leaving 5 bases not matched to a gene. The CDR3 DNA sequence: TGCGCCAGCAGCCAAGACTTCGGACTAGCGGTAAACATTCAGTACTTC. Translation gives CASSQDFGLAVNIQYF.

This chain uses TRBV7-3 with TRBJ1-6, with 10 nucleotides matching TRBD1. Trimming at V came to 5 bases and at J to 7 bases, leaving 2 bases not matched to a gene. The V gene's germline CDR1 is SGHTA and CDR2 FQGTGA. The CDR3 contains 14 residues. The CDR3 sequence is CASSRQGANSPLHF. The CDR3 DNA reads TGTGCCAGCAGCAGACAGGGGGCGAATTCACCCCTCCACTTT.

This clone was recorded once. The genes are TRBV28 and TRBJ2-1; D not resolved. CDR1 is MDHEN and CDR2 is SYDVKM in the germline V gene. The CDR3 is 12 amino acids. V shed 6 bases and J shed 7 bases, with 10 bases lying between them. CDR3 region: CASSISINEQFF. The CDR3 DNA follows: TGTGCCAGCAGCATCTCTATTAATGAGCAGTTCTTC. Full variable domain (rest looked up from reference TRBV28 and TRBJ2-1): DVKVTQSSRYLVKRTGEKVFLECVQDMDHENMFWYRQDPGLGLRLIYFSYDVKMKEKGDIPEGYSVSREKKERFSLILESASTNQTSMYLCASSISINEQFFGPGTRLTVL.

The rearrangement joins TRBV5-1 to TRBJ2-6; no clear D gene. The germline V and J ends were trimmed by 6 bases and 1 base, with 5 bases remaining between them. The CDR3 sequence is 13 residues long. Germline CDR1 and CDR2: SGHRS and YFSETQ. CDR3 protein: CASTTSGANVLTF. The CDR3 nucleotides read TGCGCCAGCACAACTTCTGGGGCCAACGTCCTGACTTTC.

V usage is TRBV9 and J usage is TRBJ2-1, with TRBD2 matching 9 bases. The CDR3 spans 15 residues. Germline-derived CDR1 and CDR2 are SGDLS and YYNGEE. Trimming took 0 bases from V and 7 from J; bases not matched to a gene: 5. DNA for the CDR3: TGTGCCAGCAGCGTAGGCGGGGGGGCCAATAATGAGCAGTTCTTC. Its protein product is CASSVGGGANNEQFF.

The CDR3 sequence: CAIKEGVDTQYF. The CDR3 DNA reads TGTGCCATCAAGGAGGGAGTGGATACGCAGTATTTT. This chain links TRBV10-3 with TRBJ2-3; D is perhaps TRBD2 (6 bases). The CDR3 runs to 12 residues. V was shortened by 7 bases and J by 6 bases, with 11 bases between the two germline ends. The germline CDR1 and CDR2 sequences are ENHRY and SYGVKD.

This chain links TRBV10-3 with TRBJ2-7; 7 bases are a match to TRBD1. The junction had 14 bases not matched to a gene; V was cut back by 3 bases and J by 0 bases. The CDR3 sequence is 18 residues long. Germline lookup yields CDR1 ENHRY and CDR2 SYGVKD. CDR3 DNA sequence: TGTGCCATCAGTGAAATCCTCGCAGGGGGAATTAGCTCCTACGAGCAGTACTTC. It translates to CAISEILAGGISSYEQYF.

V is TRBV20-1 and J is TRBJ1-2; TRBD1 might be the D (5 bases). This CDR3 has 13 residues. The V end lost 3 bases, the J end lost 3 bases, and 11 bases lay between the germline ends. The germline gives CDR1 DFQATT, CDR2 SNEGSKA (reference sequence). This chain's CDR3 is CSASLATDYGYTF. CDR3 sequence (DNA): TGCAGTGCTAGTTTGGCGACAGACTATGGCTACACCTTC.

The V gene is TRBV23-1, the J gene TRBJ2-5; 7 bases are a match to TRBD2. Being an ORF, TRBV23-1 has a function that is uncertain. The CDR3 is 14 amino acids. V shed 5 bases and J 1 base; nucleotides not matched to a gene: 4. CDR3: CASSSGTIQETQYF. CDR3 in DNA: TGCGCCAGCAGTTCCGGGACTATCCAAGAGACCCAGTACTTC.

J is TRBJ1-1 and V is TRBV5-8, with a weak D call TRBD1 (5 bases). CDR3 length: 15 amino acids. The germline V gene encodes CDR1 SGHTS and CDR2 YDEGEE. Between the trimmed V and J ends, which lost 6 bases and 0 bases, there was a span of 15 bases. For the CDR3, the DNA is TGTGCCAGCAAAAGGGGTAGCCAACTGAACACTGAAGCTTTCTTT. Translation: CASKRGSQLNTEAFF.

The J gene is TRBJ1-1, the V gene TRBV15; D is uncertain. The CDR3 totals 14 residues. Trimming pared 5 bases from V and 3 bases from J, leaving 13 bases between. The germline CDR1 and CDR2 sequences are LNHNV and YYDKDF (reference sequence). CDR3 sequence (DNA): TGTGCCACCAGCGCGACGGGATCGGACACTGAAGCTTTCTTT. As protein: CATSATGSDTEAFF. The variable domain in full, with the rest retrieved from reference TRBV15 and TRBJ1-1, is DAMVIQNPRYQVTQFGKPVTLSCSQTLNHNVMYWYQQKSSQAPKLLFHYYDKDFNNEADTPDNFQSRRPNTSFCFLDIRSPGLGDTAMYLCATSATGSDTEAFFGQGTRLTVV.

J is TRBJ1-1 and V is TRBV5-1; 8 bases agree with TRBD1. V trimming: 4 bases; J trimming: 5 bases; junction bases outside the gene matches: 10. Germline V gene sequence: CDR1 SGHRS, CDR2 YFSETQ. The CDR3 is 15 amino acids. CDR3 amino acids: CASSQQATGGTEAFF. The CDR3 DNA sequence: TGCGCCAGCAGCCAGCAAGCCACAGGGGGTACTGAAGCTTTCTTT. Full variable domain (outside the CDR3, taken from reference TRBV5-1 and TRBJ1-1): KAGVTQTPRYLIKTRGQQVTLSCSPISGHRSVSWYQQTPGQGLQFLFEYFSETQRNKGNFPGRFSGRQFSNSRSEMNVSTLELGDSALYLCASSQQATGGTEAFFGQGTRLTVV.

The rearrangement links TRBV3-1 (or the pseudogene TRBV3-2) to TRBJ1-1, with 8 bases aligning to TRBD1. The V segment lost 2 bases and the J segment 4 bases; nucleotides outside the gene matches: 3. The CDR3 runs to 14 residues. Germline V gene sequence: CDR1 LGHDT, CDR2 YNNKEL (reference sequence). CDR3 DNA sequence: TGTGCCAGCAGCCAAACAGGGGGAATCACTGAAGCTTTCTTT. Translation gives CASSQTGGITEAFF.

About this clone: This CDR3 is also generated by other DNA sequences in the sample. This rearrangement joins TRBV20-1 to TRBJ2-7; D ambiguous. Deletions cut 3 bases from V and 6 bases from J, with 9 bases between. The CDR3 consists of 11 residues. CDR1 DFQATT and CDR2 SNEGSKA come from the germline V gene (reference sequence). CDR3 DNA: TGCAGTGCTAGGTCAGGATTCGAGCAGTACTTC. This encodes CSARSGFEQYF.

The chain couples TRBV10-3 to TRBJ2-7; D perhaps matches TRBD2 (6 bases). This CDR3 spans 14 amino acids. Deletions cut 5 bases from V and 5 bases from J, with 16 bases between. Germline loops: CDR1 ENHRY, CDR2 SYGVKD. The CDR3 DNA sequence: TGTGCCATCAGTTCCTTGGAGGGATACAACGAGCAGTACTTC. It encodes CAISSLEGYNEQYF.

Concerning this clone: The junction does not match germline at one end; this may be a read error. V usage is TRBV7-7 and J usage is TRBJ2-5; D might be TRBD2 (6 bases). This CDR3 has 14 amino acids. Germline-derived CDR1 and CDR2 are SSHAT and FNYEAQ (reference sequence). The CDR3 is CASSSPGGIETQYF. The DNA of the CDR3 is TGTGCTAGCAGCTCACCTGGGGGGATTGAGACCCAGTACTTC.

This chain links TRBV18 with TRBJ1-6, with D perhaps TRBD1 (5 bases). V shed 4 bases and J shed 0 bases, with 10 bases lying between them. CDR3 length equals 16 residues. The germline CDR1 and CDR2 sequences are KGHSH and LQKENI. CDR3 DNA: TGTGCCAGCTCACAGGGGCCCAGCTCCTATAATTCACCCCTCCACTTT. Translated, it gives CASSQGPSSYNSPLHF.

This clone showed up just a few times. The V call is TRBV5-1, the J call TRBJ2-7; 9 nucleotides match TRBD1. The CDR3 length is 12 residues. Per germline, CDR1 SGHRS and CDR2 YFSETQ. Germline trimming cut 4 bases from V and 9 bases from J; bases unmatched to any gene: 5. CDR3: CASSLGQGGQYF. The CDR3 region has the DNA TGCGCCAGCAGCCTGGGACAGGGCGGGCAGTACTTC.